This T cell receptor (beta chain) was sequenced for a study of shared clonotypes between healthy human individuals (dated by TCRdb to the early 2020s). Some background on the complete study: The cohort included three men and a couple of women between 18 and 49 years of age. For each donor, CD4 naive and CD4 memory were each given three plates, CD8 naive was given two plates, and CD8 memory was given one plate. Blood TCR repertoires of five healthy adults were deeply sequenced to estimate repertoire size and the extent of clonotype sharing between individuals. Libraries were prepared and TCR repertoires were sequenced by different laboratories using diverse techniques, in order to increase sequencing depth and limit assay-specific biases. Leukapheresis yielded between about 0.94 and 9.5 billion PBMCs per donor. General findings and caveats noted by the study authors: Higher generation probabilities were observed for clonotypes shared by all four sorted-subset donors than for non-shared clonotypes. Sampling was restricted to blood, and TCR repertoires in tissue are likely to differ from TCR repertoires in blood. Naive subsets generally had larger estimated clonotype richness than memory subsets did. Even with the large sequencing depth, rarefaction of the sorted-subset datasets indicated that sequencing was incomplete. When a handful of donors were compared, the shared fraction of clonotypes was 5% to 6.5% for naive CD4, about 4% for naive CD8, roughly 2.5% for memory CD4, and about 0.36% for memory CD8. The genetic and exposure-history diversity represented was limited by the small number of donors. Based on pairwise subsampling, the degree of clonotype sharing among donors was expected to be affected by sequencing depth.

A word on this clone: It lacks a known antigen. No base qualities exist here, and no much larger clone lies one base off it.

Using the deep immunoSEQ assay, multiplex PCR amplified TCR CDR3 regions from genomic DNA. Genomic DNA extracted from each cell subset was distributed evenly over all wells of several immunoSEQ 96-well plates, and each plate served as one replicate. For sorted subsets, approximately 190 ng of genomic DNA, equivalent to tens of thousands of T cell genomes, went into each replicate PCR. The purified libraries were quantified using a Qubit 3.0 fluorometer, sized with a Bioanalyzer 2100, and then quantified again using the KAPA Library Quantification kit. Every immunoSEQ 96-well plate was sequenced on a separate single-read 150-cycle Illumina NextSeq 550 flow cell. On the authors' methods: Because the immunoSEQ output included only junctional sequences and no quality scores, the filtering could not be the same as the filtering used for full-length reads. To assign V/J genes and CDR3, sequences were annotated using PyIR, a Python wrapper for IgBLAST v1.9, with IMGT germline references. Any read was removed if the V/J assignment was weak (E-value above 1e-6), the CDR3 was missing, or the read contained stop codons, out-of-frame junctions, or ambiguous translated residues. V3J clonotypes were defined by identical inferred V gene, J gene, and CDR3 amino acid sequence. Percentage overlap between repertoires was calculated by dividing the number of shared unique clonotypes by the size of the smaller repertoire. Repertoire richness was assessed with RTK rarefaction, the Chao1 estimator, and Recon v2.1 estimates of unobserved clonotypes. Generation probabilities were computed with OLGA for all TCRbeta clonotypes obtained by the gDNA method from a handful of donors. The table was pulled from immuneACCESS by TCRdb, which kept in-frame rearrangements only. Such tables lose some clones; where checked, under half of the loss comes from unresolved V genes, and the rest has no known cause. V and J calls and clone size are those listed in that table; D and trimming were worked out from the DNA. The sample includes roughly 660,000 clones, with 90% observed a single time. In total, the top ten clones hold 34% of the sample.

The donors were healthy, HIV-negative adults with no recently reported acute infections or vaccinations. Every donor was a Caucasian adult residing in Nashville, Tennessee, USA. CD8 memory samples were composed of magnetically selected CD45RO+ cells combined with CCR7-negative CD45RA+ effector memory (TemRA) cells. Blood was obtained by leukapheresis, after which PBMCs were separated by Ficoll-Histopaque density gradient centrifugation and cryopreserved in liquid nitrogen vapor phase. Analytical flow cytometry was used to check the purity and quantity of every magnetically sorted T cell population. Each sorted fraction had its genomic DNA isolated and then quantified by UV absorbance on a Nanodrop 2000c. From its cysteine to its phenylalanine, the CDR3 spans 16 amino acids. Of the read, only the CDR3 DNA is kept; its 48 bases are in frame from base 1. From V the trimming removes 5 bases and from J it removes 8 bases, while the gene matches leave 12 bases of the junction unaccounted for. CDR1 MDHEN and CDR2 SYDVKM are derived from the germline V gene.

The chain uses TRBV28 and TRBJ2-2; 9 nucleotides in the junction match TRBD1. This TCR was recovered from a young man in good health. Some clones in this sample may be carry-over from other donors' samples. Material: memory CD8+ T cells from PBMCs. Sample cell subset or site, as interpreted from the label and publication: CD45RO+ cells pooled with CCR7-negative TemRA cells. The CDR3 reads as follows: CASSGDREWGFGELFF. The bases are TGTGCCAGCAGTGGGGACAGGGAGTGGGGTTTTGGGGAGCTGTTTTTT.